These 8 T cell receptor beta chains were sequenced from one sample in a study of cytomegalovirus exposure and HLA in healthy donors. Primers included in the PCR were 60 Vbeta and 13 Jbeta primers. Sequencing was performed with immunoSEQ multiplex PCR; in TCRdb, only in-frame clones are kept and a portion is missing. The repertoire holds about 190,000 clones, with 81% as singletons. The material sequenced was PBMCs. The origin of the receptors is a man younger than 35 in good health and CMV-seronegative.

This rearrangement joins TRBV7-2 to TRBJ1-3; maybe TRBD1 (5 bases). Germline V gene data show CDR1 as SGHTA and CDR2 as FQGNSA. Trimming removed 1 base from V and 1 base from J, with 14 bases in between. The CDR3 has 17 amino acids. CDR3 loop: CASSLVFGGGSGNTIYF. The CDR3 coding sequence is TGTGCCAGCAGCTTAGTGTTCGGGGGGGGATCTGGAAACACCATATATTTT.

CDR3: CASSPSATKYTEAFF. The DNA of the CDR3 is TGTGCCAGCAGTCCTTCAGCAACTAAATACACTGAAGCTTTCTTT. The genes are TRBV28 and TRBJ1-1; D is unresolved. The germline CDR1 and CDR2 sequences are MDHEN and SYDVKM. The CDR3 runs to 15 residues. V dropped 5 bases and J dropped 3 bases, with 16 bases sitting between them.

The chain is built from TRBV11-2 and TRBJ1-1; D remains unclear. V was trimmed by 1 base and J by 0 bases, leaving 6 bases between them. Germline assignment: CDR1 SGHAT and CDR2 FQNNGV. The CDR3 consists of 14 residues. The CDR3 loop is CASSLVQVNTEAFF. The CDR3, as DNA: TGTGCCAGCAGCTTAGTGCAGGTGAACACTGAAGCTTTCTTT.

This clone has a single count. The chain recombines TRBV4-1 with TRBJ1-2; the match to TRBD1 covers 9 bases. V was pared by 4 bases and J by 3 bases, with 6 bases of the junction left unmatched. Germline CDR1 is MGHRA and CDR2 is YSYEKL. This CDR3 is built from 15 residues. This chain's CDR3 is CASSPGWDRDYGYTF. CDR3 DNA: TGCGCCAGCAGCCCGGGATGGGACAGGGACTATGGCTACACCTTC.

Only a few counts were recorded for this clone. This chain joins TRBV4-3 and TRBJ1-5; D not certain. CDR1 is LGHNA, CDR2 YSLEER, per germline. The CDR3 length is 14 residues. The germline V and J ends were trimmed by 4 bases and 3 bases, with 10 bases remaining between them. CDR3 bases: TGCGCCAGCAGCCCGGACGGACTCAATCAGCCCCAGCATTTT. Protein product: CASSPDGLNQPQHF.

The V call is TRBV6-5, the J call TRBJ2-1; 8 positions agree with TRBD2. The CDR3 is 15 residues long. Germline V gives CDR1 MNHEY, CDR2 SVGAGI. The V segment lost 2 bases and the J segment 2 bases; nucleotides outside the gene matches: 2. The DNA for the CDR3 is TGTGCCAGCAGTTACGCTAGCGGGCCCTACAATGAGCAGTTCTTC. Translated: CASSYASGPYNEQFF.

This CDR3 reads CASRTPGQLTSGANVLTF. CDR3 in DNA: TGTGCCAGCAGGACCCCCGGACAGCTCACCTCTGGGGCCAACGTCCTGACTTTC. The chain is built from TRBV2 and TRBJ2-6, with a possible D match to TRBD1 (6 bases). The CDR3 extends over 18 amino acids. V dropped 6 bases and J dropped 0 bases, with 18 bases sitting between them. The germline V gene encodes CDR1 SNHLY and CDR2 FYNNEI.

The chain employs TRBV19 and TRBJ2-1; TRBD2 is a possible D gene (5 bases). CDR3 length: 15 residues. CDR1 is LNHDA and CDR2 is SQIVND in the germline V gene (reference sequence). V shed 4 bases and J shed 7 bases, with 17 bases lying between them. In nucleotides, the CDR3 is TGTGCCAGTAGTAAGTCTAGGGCTTCGGGGAATGAGCAGTTCTTC. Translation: CASSKSRASGNEQFF.